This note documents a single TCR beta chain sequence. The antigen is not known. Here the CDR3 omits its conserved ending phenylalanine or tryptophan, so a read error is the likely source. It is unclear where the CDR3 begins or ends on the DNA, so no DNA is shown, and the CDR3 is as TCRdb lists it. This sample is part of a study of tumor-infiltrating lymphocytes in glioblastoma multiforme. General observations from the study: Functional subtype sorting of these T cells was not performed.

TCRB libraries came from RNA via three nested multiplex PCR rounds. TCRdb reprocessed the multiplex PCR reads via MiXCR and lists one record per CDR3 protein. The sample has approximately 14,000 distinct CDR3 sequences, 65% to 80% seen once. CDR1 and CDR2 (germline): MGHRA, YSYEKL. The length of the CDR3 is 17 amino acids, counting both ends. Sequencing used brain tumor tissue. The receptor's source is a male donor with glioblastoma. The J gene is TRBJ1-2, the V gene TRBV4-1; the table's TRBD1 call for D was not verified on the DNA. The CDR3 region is CASSQTDTGRGGAAHTL.